This is a list of T cell receptor beta chains from one sample in a study of multiple sclerosis patients with progressive multifocal leukoencephalopathy. Clones were sequenced by immunoSEQ multiplex PCR, and TCRdb holds only the in-frame ones, with some missing. In the table there are 25,000 to 35,000 clones, approximately 90% of which are singletons. The source material was PBMCs. These TCRs come from a human donor with multiple sclerosis. Each CDR3 is given with its conserved first and last residue. Each record gives: V gene, D gene, clone size, J gene, CDR3 DNA, CDR3 protein. The D gene is left open where the match is weak. Only some rows state a clone size, as once, few, many or a class for expanded clones.

>TRBV7-6|TRBD1|NA|TRBJ2-7
TGTGCCAGCAGCTTAGGGGCGGGGACAGGTTCCTACGAGCAGTACTTC
CASSLGAGTGSYEQYF
>TRBV9|NA|NA|TRBJ1-5
TGTGCCAGCAGCGTAGGGGCCCCTAGCAATCAGCCCCAGCATTTT
CASSVGAPSNQPQHF
>TRBV20-1|NA|once|TRBJ1-2
TGCAGCCCCGCAGGGAACTATGGCTACACCTTC
CSPAGNYGYTF
>TRBV6-4|TRBD2|NA|TRBJ2-3
TGTGCCAGCAGTGACTCAGCGGGGGGAGCAGATACGCAGTATTTT
CASSDSAGGADTQYF
>TRBV7-9|NA|NA|TRBJ1-6
TGTGCCAGCAGCTTAGAGGGCCCGAATTCACCCCTCCACTTT
CASSLEGPNSPLHF
>TRBV2|NA|NA|TRBJ1-5
TGTGCCAGCAGTGGCATCAGGAATCAGCCCCAGCATTTT
CASSGIRNQPQHF
>TRBV28|NA|NA|TRBJ1-2
TGTGCCAGCAGTTTATCCCAGGGGCGGGACTATGGCTACACCTTC
CASSLSQGRDYGYTF
>TRBV6-5|TRBD1|NA|TRBJ1-2
TGTGCCAGCAGTTATGGGACAGCCCACTATGGCTACACCTTC
CASSYGTAHYGYTF
>TRBV6-1|TRBD2|NA|TRBJ2-5
TGTGCCAGCAGTGGCTTAGCGGGGGCCTCAGAAACCCAGTACTTC
CASSGLAGASETQYF
>TRBV19|NA|once|TRBJ2-7
TGTGCCAGTAGTCCGCAAGGACAGTCCTACGAGCAGTACTTC
CASSPQGQSYEQYF
>TRBV9|TRBD1|few|TRBJ2-7
TGTGCCAGCAGCGTAGGGGGGACAGGGGAAGGCTACGAGCAGTACTTC
CASSVGGTGEGYEQYF
>TRBV7-2|TRBD2|NA|TRBJ2-3
TGTGCCAGCAGCTCCCGGGGGGGGTCTAGCACAGATACGCAGTATTTT
CASSSRGGSSTDTQYF
>TRBV19|NA|NA|TRBJ1-5
TGTGCCAGTAGTCGCGGGGGTAGCAATCAGCCCCAGCATTTT
CASSRGGSNQPQHF
>TRBV5-4|NA|NA|TRBJ1-2
TGTGCCAGCAGCCCTGGGGGGCGAGGGTATGGCTACACCTTC
CASSPGGRGYGYTF
>TRBV13|TRBD1|NA|TRBJ2-5
TGTGCCAGCAGCTTATCCGGGACAGGGCGAGAGACCCAGTACTTC
CASSLSGTGRETQYF
>TRBV19|TRBD2|NA|TRBJ2-2
TGTGCCAGTACCCTTCTGGGACTAGCGGGGGGCACCGGGGAGCTGTTTTTT
CASTLLGLAGGTGELFF
>TRBV11-2|NA|NA|TRBJ1-1
TGTGCCAGCAGCTTAAGTCCCGGACAGAACACTAAAGCTTTCTTT
CASSLSPGQNTKAFF
>TRBV6-4|TRBD2|NA|TRBJ2-1
TGTGCCAGCAGTGACGGGACTAGCGACTACAATGAGCAGTTCTTC
CASSDGTSDYNEQFF
>TRBV28|NA|NA|TRBJ1-5
TGTGCCAGCAGCCCGGGGCCTTTTGGGCCCCAGCATTTT
CASSPGPFGPQHF
>TRBV19|NA|NA|TRBJ2-1
TGTGCCAGTCAGTCAGGGGGGACAAGAAGCGAGCAGTTCTTC
CASQSGGTRSEQFF
>TRBV21-1|NA|NA|TRBJ1-5
TGTGCCAGCAGCAACGAGGCCAACAATCAGCCCCAGCATTTT
CASSNEANNQPQHF
>TRBV7-9|TRBD1|NA|TRBJ1-2
TGTGCCAGCAGCCCGGAGGGACAGACGGCTGGCTACACCTTC
CASSPEGQTAGYTF
>TRBV18|NA|NA|TRBJ2-4
TGTGCCAGCTCACCTAACGCCCAAAACTTAGCCAAAAACATTCAGTACTTC
CASSPNAQNLAKNIQYF
>TRBV6-6|NA|NA|TRBJ1-1
TGTGCCAGCAGTGTCGCAAGCCGACAGACCAACACTGAAGCTTTCTTT
CASSVASRQTNTEAFF
>TRBV2|TRBD2|NA|TRBJ2-1
TGTGCCAGCTCAACTAGCGGGCCCTTAACCTACAATGAGCAGTTCTTC
CASSTSGPLTYNEQFF
>TRBV28|NA|NA|TRBJ2-4
TGTGCCAGCAGTTTTAGTCAGGCGTCGGTGTCCAAAAACATTCAGTACTTC
CASSFSQASVSKNIQYF
>TRBV6-5|NA|few|TRBJ1-2
TGTGCCAGCAGTTACTTACCTTCTGGGAACTATGGCTACACCTTC
CASSYLPSGNYGYTF
>TRBV25-1|NA|NA|TRBJ2-5
TGTGCCAGCAGTACAGGAGCGGGCAGTCCCTCAGAGACCCAGTACTTC
CASSTGAGSPSETQYF
>TRBV2|TRBD1|NA|TRBJ2-5
TGTGCCAGCAGTGATAGGGGGCTGACTCAAGAGACCCAGTACTTC
CASSDRGLTQETQYF
>TRBV18|TRBD1|NA|TRBJ1-3
TGTGCCAGCTCACCTACGACAGGGGGCGGCTCTGGAAACACCATATATTTT
CASSPTTGGGSGNTIYF
>TRBV5-6|TRBD1|NA|TRBJ1-2
TGTGCCAGCAGCTTAAGACAGGGCAGCTACACCTTC
CASSLRQGSYTF
>TRBV19|TRBD1|NA|TRBJ1-1
TGTGCCAGTCGGAGGGGGCGCGTCACTGAAGCTTTCTTT
CASRRGRVTEAFF
>TRBV28|TRBD2|NA|TRBJ2-7
TGTGCCAGCGGGCTAGCGGGGGCTTCCTACGAGCAGTACTTC
CASGLAGASYEQYF
>TRBV7-8|TRBD2|NA|TRBJ2-3
TGTGCCAGCAGCCGATCAAGTGGGCGGGGGAGCACAGATACGCAGTATTTT
CASSRSSGRGSTDTQYF
>TRBV4-1|NA|once|TRBJ2-5
TGCGCCAGCAGCCGGGTAAGGGCGGGGCGTCAAGAGACCCAGTACTTC
CASSRVRAGRQETQYF
>TRBV5-4|NA|NA|TRBJ1-6
TGTGCCAGCAGCTTGGAAGTCACTTCACCCCTCCACTTT
CASSLEVTSPLHF
>TRBV6-5|NA|NA|TRBJ1-5
TGTGCCAGCAGTCCTGTGGGGCTCAATCAGCCCCAGCATTTT
CASSPVGLNQPQHF
>TRBV4-1|NA|NA|TRBJ2-7
TGCGCCAGCAGCCGGACACCCTCCTACGAGCAGTACTTC
CASSRTPSYEQYF
>TRBV7-9|TRBD1|NA|TRBJ2-7
TGTGCCAGCAGCTTAGGCGTAGGGGGCTCATACGAGCAGTACTTC
CASSLGVGGSYEQYF
>TRBV19|TRBD2|NA|TRBJ2-1
TGTGCCAGTAGTATCGACGCGGGGGTTTACAATGAGCAGTTCTTC
CASSIDAGVYNEQFF
>TRBV4-3|NA|NA|TRBJ1-1
TGCGCCAGCAGCCAAGACATTGGGAGAGGGGCGGGGGCTTTCTTT
CASSQDIGRGAGAFF
>TRBV28|NA|NA|TRBJ1-2
TGTGCCAGCAGGGCTGGGTCTAACTATGGCTACACCTTC
CASRAGSNYGYTF
>TRBV21-1|NA|few|TRBJ1-2
TGTGCCAGCAGCGACCGGGCGGAGACTAACTATGGCTACACCTTC
CASSDRAETNYGYTF
>TRBV9|NA|once|TRBJ2-1
TGTGCCAGCAGCGCGGGGGACTTATCCTACAATGAGCAGTTCTTC
CASSAGDLSYNEQFF
>TRBV6-4|TRBD1|NA|TRBJ2-2
TGTGCCGGCAGCAGGACAGGGGATGACACCGGGGAGCTGTTTTTT
CAGSRTGDDTGELFF
>TRBV4-2|NA|NA|TRBJ2-7
TGTGCCAGCAGCCAGGGCCGGTACGAGCAGTACTTC
CASSQGRYEQYF
>TRBV18|NA|NA|TRBJ1-2
TGTGCCAGCTCACCACCCGGATCATATCAGGGCCGTGGAGGTGGCTACACCTTC
CASSPPGSYQGRGGGYTF
>TRBV10-3|TRBD1|NA|TRBJ2-5
TGTGCCATCAAGGACAGGGTGGAAGAGACCCAGTACTTC
CAIKDRVEETQYF
>TRBV2|TRBD1|NA|TRBJ1-5
TGTGCCAGCAGAGAAACAGGGGGTCAGCCCCAGCATTTT
CASRETGGQPQHF
>TRBV6-5|NA|NA|TRBJ1-5
TGTGCCAGCAGTTACCTTGGTTTTGGCAATCAGCCCCAGCATTTT
CASSYLGFGNQPQHF
>TRBV6-5|NA|NA|TRBJ1-2
TGTGCCAGCAGTCCCACAGGGAACTATGGCTACACCTTC
CASSPTGNYGYTF
>TRBV6-4|NA|NA|TRBJ1-6
TGTGCCAGCAGTTTCCCGTTTGACGTGGACATCCATCGCTATAATTCACCCCTCCACTTT
CASSFPFDVDIHRYNSPLHF
>TRBV5-6|NA|NA|TRBJ1-2
TGTGCCAGCAGCTTTCAGGATGTCGCTAGTAGAGGCTACACCTTC
CASSFQDVASRGYTF
>TRBV4-2|TRBD1|few|TRBJ1-2
TGTGCCAGCAGCCAAGATATTCAGGGGGGACATGGCTACACCTTC
CASSQDIQGGHGYTF
>TRBV4-3|NA|NA|TRBJ1-4
TGCGCCAGCAGCCAAGATGGGGGCAGGGTGGATGAAAAACTGTTTTTT
CASSQDGGRVDEKLFF